This T cell receptor beta chain was identified in a study of blood T cell dynamics during melanoma immunotherapy. Study-wide background: First-line therapy was either pembrolizumab or nivolumab with ipilimumab for metastatic melanoma.

Indicated time point: week 3, after first cycle of checkpoint inhibitor. No patient had earlier systemic cancer treatment, concurrent immunosuppressants, or another active cancer. The V segment lost 2 bases and the J segment 3 bases; nucleotides outside the gene matches: 0. Looked up from germline, CDR1 is SGHTA and CDR2 is FQGNSA. This CDR3 comprises 13 residues. Assay: immunoSEQ multiplex PCR; the TCRdb copy retains only in-frame clones and omits some. The sample yields around 10,000 clones, 75% to 90% seen once. The rearrangement links TRBV7-2 to TRBJ1-1; the match to TRBD1 covers 7 bases. This clonotype was sampled from a human donor with melanoma. Sequenced here: blood, sampled from a patient treated with checkpoint blockade. CDR3 in DNA: TGTGCCAGCAGCTTACAGGGGGACACTGAAGCTTTCTTT. Translating gives CASSLQGDTEAFF.